Shown below are 9 T cell receptor beta chains from a single sample sequenced in a study of graft-versus-host responses after intestinal transplantation. Only in-frame clones appear in the TCRdb table, and some are missing; sequencing was by immunoSEQ multiplex PCR. The sample has fewer than 30,000 clones, nearly 90% seen once. Sequenced material: PBMCs, taken about 430 days after intestinal transplantation. The source of these receptors is a human patient who received an intestinal transplant, so some T cells may come from the graft donor.

The V and J genes are TRBV18 and TRBJ2-3; TRBD2 matches at 8 bases. Germline V lookup: CDR1 KGHSH, CDR2 LQKENI. Trimming removed 3 bases from V and 4 bases from J; junction bases left unmatched: 6. CDR3 size: 15 residues. CDR3 DNA sequence: TGTGCCAGCTCACCTGCTATCGGGGGGGCAGATACGCAGTATTTT. Its translation is CASSPAIGGADTQYF.

CDR3 sequence reads: CASSLGRARYGYTF. CDR3 DNA sequence: TGTGCCAGCAGTTTGGGCAGAGCCCGCTATGGCTACACCTTC. This sequence joins TRBV25-1 and TRBJ1-2, with D unresolved. The CDR3 loop spans 14 amino acids. The V gene lost 5 bases and the J gene lost 4 bases, with 14 bases spanning the gap. The germline gives CDR1 MGHDK, CDR2 SYGVNS.

The V gene is TRBV7-3, the J gene TRBJ1-1; D call uncertain. The V gene's germline CDR1 is SGHTA and CDR2 FQGTGA. The CDR3 contains 13 residues. V lost 5 bases and J 2 bases, leaving 9 bases between the germline ends. The CDR3 region has the DNA TGTGCCAGCAGCCTACAAGACAACACTGAAGCTTTCTTT. Its protein product is CASSLQDNTEAFF. Looking up the rest from reference TRBV7-3 and TRBJ1-1 gives the full variable domain: GAGVSQTPSNKVTEKGKYVELRCDPISGHTALYWYRQSLGQGPEFLIYFQGTGAADDSGLPNDRFFAVRPEGSVSTLKIQRTERGDSAVYLCASSLQDNTEAFFGQGTRLTVV.

The rearrangement joins TRBV5-4 to TRBJ1-2; D not certain. The V gene's germline CDR1 is SGHNT and CDR2 YYREEE (reference sequence). There are 12 residues in the CDR3. V dropped 0 bases and J dropped 4 bases, with 4 bases sitting between them. The CDR3 region has the DNA TGTGCCAGCAGCTTGGACAGCTATGGCTACACCTTC. Amino acid sequence: CASSLDSYGYTF.

This rearrangement joins TRBV6-5 to TRBJ1-2; 7 nucleotides align to TRBD1. V dropped 6 bases and J dropped 7; count of bases not matched to a gene: 2. Germline CDR1 reads MNHEY; CDR2 reads SVGAGI. The CDR3 length is 11 residues. DNA of the CDR3: TGTGCCAGCAGCCAGGGGGGTGGCTACACCTTC. The encoded protein is CASSQGGGYTF.

The chain couples TRBV28 to TRBJ2-7, with TRBD2 matching over 11 bases. V lost 6 bases and J lost 1; bases outside the gene matches: 5. The germline V gene encodes CDR1 MDHEN and CDR2 SYDVKM. The CDR3 sequence is 15 residues long. The CDR3 DNA reads TGTGCCAGCAGCCTCGGGACTAGCGGTTCCTACGAGCAGTACTTC. Translated: CASSLGTSGSYEQYF.

The chain recombines TRBV7-2 with TRBJ2-3; 8 bases are a match to TRBD2. Per germline, CDR1 SGHTA and CDR2 FQGNSA. CDR3 length: 18 residues. Trimming removed 2 bases from V and 2 bases from J; junction bases left unmatched: 12. The CDR3 reads CASSLPWRGVATTDTQYF. The CDR3, as DNA: TGTGCCAGCAGCTTACCATGGCGGGGGGTCGCAACCACAGATACGCAGTATTTT. Based on the CDR3 plus reference TRBV7-2 and TRBJ2-3, the full variable domain is GAGVSQSPSNKVTEKGKDVELRCDPISGHTALYWYRQSLGQGLEFLIYFQGNSAPDKSGLPSDRFSAERTGGSVSTLTIQRTQQEDSAVYLCASSLPWRGVATTDTQYFGPGTRLTVL.

This clone has more than one count but fewer than ten. The chain employs TRBV7-2 and TRBJ1-5; perhaps TRBD1 as D (6 bases). The CDR3 has 15 residues. From germline, CDR1 is SGHTA and CDR2 FQGNSA. Between the trimmed V and J ends, which lost 2 bases and 2 bases, there was a span of 10 bases. CDR3 region: CASSLQGLGNQPQHF. The CDR3 DNA reads TGTGCCAGCAGCTTACAGGGGTTGGGCAATCAGCCCCAGCATTTT.

The genes are TRBV16 and TRBJ1-2, with a tentative D call TRBD1 (5 bases). CDR3 length equals 15 residues. Germline V gene lookup returns CDR1 KGHSY and CDR2 FQNENV. The germline V and J ends were trimmed by 0 bases and 4 bases, with 12 bases remaining between them. Here the CDR3 DNA reads TGTGCCAGCAGCCAATCGGGGACCGAATTCTATGGCTACACCTTC. Residues: CASSQSGTEFYGYTF.